The rows below give T cell receptor beta chains drawn from one sample of a study of beta chain features in type 1 diabetes. Clones were sequenced by immunoSEQ multiplex PCR, and TCRdb holds only the in-frame ones, with some missing. The sample includes about 710,000 clones, about 14% seen only once; the top ten take less than 0.04%. Material for sequencing was naive CD4+ T cells from blood. The source of these receptors is a man aged 18 to 29 with type 1 diabetes. CDR3s include the opening cysteine and the closing phenylalanine or tryptophan. D genes are given only for firm matches. Not all rows give a size; the values are once, few, many and, for expanded clones, a class.

clone_size	cdr3_length	d_call	v_call	j_call	cdr3_nt	cdr3_aa
-	13	-	TRBV29-1	TRBJ1-4	TGCAGCGTCTTGAGAGGGCAAAATGAAAAACTGTTTTTT	CSVLRGQNEKLFF
few	13	-	TRBV29-1	TRBJ1-1	TGCAGCGTGGAGGAACAGGTTGACACTGAAGCTTTCTTT	CSVEEQVDTEAFF
few	14	-	TRBV7-3	TRBJ2-3	TGTGCCAGCAGCTTAATGGGTAGCACAGATACGCAGTATTTT	CASSLMGSTDTQYF
few	13	-	TRBV5-1	TRBJ2-7	TGCGCCAGTTGGGACCTAGCGCGAGGCGAGCAGTACTTC	CASWDLARGEQYF
-	14	-	TRBV19	TRBJ2-6	TGTGCCAGTAGTCACGGGGACGGGGCCAACGTCCTGACTTTC	CASSHGDGANVLTF
-	14	TRBD2	TRBV2	TRBJ2-7	TGTGCCAGCAGTAGCGGGAGCCTCTCCTACGAGCAGTACTTC	CASSSGSLSYEQYF
few	15	TRBD1	TRBV9	TRBJ2-3	TGTGCCAGCAGCGTCCACAGGGGGAACACAGATACGCAGTATTTT	CASSVHRGNTDTQYF
few	16	TRBD2	TRBV7-2	TRBJ2-4	TGTGCCAGCAGCTTAGGAGCGGGAGGACTCAAAAACATTCAGTACTTC	CASSLGAGGLKNIQYF
few	16	TRBD2	TRBV5-1	TRBJ2-2	TGCGCCAGCAGCTTGAGACTAGCGGGAAACACCGGGGAGCTGTTTTTT	CASSLRLAGNTGELFF
-	13	-	TRBV6-5	TRBJ2-7	TGTGCCAGCAGTTACCGTGACCGTGGGGAGCAGTACTTC	CASSYRDRGEQYF
-	15	TRBD1	TRBV30	TRBJ2-3	TGTGCCTGGAGAGCAAGACAGGGGAGCTCAGATACGCAGTATTTT	CAWRARQGSSDTQYF
few	14	-	TRBV11-2	TRBJ2-7	TGTGCCAGCAGCTCGTCAGTGAACTCCTACGAGCAGTACTTC	CASSSSVNSYEQYF
-	16	-	TRBV5-4	TRBJ1-4	TGTGCCAGCAGCTTGTCCCCCCGGGACGCTAAAGAAAAACTGTTTTTT	CASSLSPRDAKEKLFF
-	14	-	TRBV25-1	TRBJ1-1	TGTGCCAGCAGTGAATCGTCAGGCGACACTGAAGCTTTCTTT	CASSESSGDTEAFF
few	15	-	TRBV6-5	TRBJ2-7	TGTGCCAGCAGTTTATCAGGACCGGGCGGTTACGAGCAGTACTTC	CASSLSGPGGYEQYF
few	12	-	TRBV10-3	TRBJ2-4	TGTGCCATCGCCCGGGGCATGGACATTCAGTACTTC	CAIARGMDIQYF
-	11	-	TRBV19	TRBJ2-1	TGTGCCAGTCGGTCCTACAATGAGCAGTTCTTC	CASRSYNEQFF
few	14	-	TRBV2	TRBJ2-7	TGTGCCAGCAGTCTACAGGGCGTCTCCTACGAGCAGTACTTC	CASSLQGVSYEQYF
-	16	TRBD1	TRBV30	TRBJ2-1	TGTGCCTGGAGTTTACAGGGGCGTCCTACTTGGAATGAGCAGTTCTTC	CAWSLQGRPTWNEQFF
few	14	-	TRBV7-2	TRBJ1-6	TGTGCCAGCAGCTTTGTTAGTCAGAGTTCACCCCTCCACTTT	CASSFVSQSSPLHF
-	13	-	TRBV5-1	TRBJ1-5	TGCGCCAGCAGCCGAGAGGGCAATCAGCCCCAGCATTTT	CASSREGNQPQHF
few	14	-	TRBV2	TRBJ1-6	TGTGCCAGCAGACGTTCGGCCAGGGATTCACCCCTCCACTTT	CASRRSARDSPLHF
-	16	-	TRBV18	TRBJ1-4	TGTGCCAGCTCACCAGGTCGGGGAGCAACTAATGAAAAACTGTTTTTT	CASSPGRGATNEKLFF
-	12	-	TRBV28	TRBJ2-5	TGTGCCACTTCCAGGGTACAAGAGACCCAGTACTTC	CATSRVQETQYF
few	16	TRBD2	TRBV7-6	TRBJ2-2	TGTGCCAGCAGCCGCACTAGCGGGGCGAACACCGGGGAGCTGTTTTTT	CASSRTSGANTGELFF
few	16	TRBD2	TRBV5-1	TRBJ2-3	TGCGCCAGCAGCCCGGGACTAGCGGAAAGCACAGATACGCAGTATTTT	CASSPGLAESTDTQYF
-	11	TRBD2	TRBV20-1	TRBJ2-2	TGCAGTGCAACAACTAGCGGGACGGTGTTTTTT	CSATTSGTVFF
few	15	TRBD1	TRBV7-9	TRBJ2-7	TGTGCCAGCAGCTTCCCCCCGGGACAGGCTTACGAGCAGTACTTC	CASSFPPGQAYEQYF
few	15	-	TRBV11-1	TRBJ2-5	TGTGCCAGCAGCTTAGCGCAGGAACGGAGAGAGACCCAGTACTTC	CASSLAQERRETQYF
-	15	TRBD1	TRBV5-1	TRBJ2-2	TGCGCCAGTTCAGGGGGCGCGTTCGCCACCGGGGAGCTGTTTTTT	CASSGGAFATGELFF
-	19	TRBD2	TRBV10-3	TRBJ2-4	TGTGCCATCAGTGATTGGGGACTAGCGGGAGCGAAAGCCAAAAACATTCAGTACTTC	CAISDWGLAGAKAKNIQYF
-	12	-	TRBV7-9	TRBJ2-7	TGTGCCAGCAGCTTAGACGGGGGAGGACAGTACTTC	CASSLDGGGQYF
few	11	-	TRBV14	TRBJ2-5	TGTGCCAGCAGCCTAGCGGAGACCCAGTACTTC	CASSLAETQYF
-	14	-	TRBV7-2	TRBJ1-4	TGTGCCAGCAGTTGGCGGGAGGGGAATGAAAAACTGTTTTTT	CASSWREGNEKLFF
few	15	-	TRBV7-3	TRBJ2-3	TGTGCCAGCAGCTTCTGGACGGGAAGGACAGATACGCAGTATTTT	CASSFWTGRTDTQYF
few	15	TRBD2	TRBV30	TRBJ2-1	TGTGCCTGGAGTACCGGGACTAGCGGGGGGGATGAGCAGTTCTTC	CAWSTGTSGGDEQFF
-	15	TRBD2	TRBV28	TRBJ2-3	TGTGCCAGCAGCTCTAGCGGGGGGGCCACAGATACGCAGTATTTT	CASSSSGGATDTQYF
few	13	-	TRBV7-2	TRBJ1-5	TGTGCCAGCAGCCTGGACGGAAATCAGCCCCAGCATTTT	CASSLDGNQPQHF
-	16	-	TRBV7-2	TRBJ2-7	TGTGCCAGCAGCTGGAGGTCCGGAGGTGGAGTCCACGAGCAGTACTTC	CASSWRSGGGVHEQYF
-	15	-	TRBV5-4	TRBJ2-1	TGTGCCAGCAGCTTTATGACGGTACAGAAGTATGAGCAGTTCTTC	CASSFMTVQKYEQFF
few	15	TRBD1	TRBV7-2	TRBJ2-7	TGTGCCAGCAGCTTAGGAGACAGGGGGATCTACGAGCAGTACTTC	CASSLGDRGIYEQYF
few	14	-	TRBV29-1	TRBJ2-2	TGCAGCGTTGACAGCCAGGAATTTCCCGGGGAGCTGTTTTTT	CSVDSQEFPGELFF
-	13	-	TRBV7-7	TRBJ2-1	TGTGCTAGCAGCCTTACTAGTTACAATGAGCAGTTCTTC	CASSLTSYNEQFF
-	17	TRBD1	TRBV19	TRBJ2-5	TGTGCCAGTAGAGCCACAACTAACAGGGGGCTCCAAGAGACCCAGTACTTC	CASRATTNRGLQETQYF
-	13	-	TRBV10-3	TRBJ1-5	TGTGCCATCAGTGGTGGCCAGGGCCAGCCCCAGCATTTT	CAISGGQGQPQHF
few	14	-	TRBV27	TRBJ2-5	TGTGCCAGCAGTTTATCCGGGGTCCAAGAGACCCAGTACTTC	CASSLSGVQETQYF
-	13	-	TRBV2	TRBJ2-7	TGTGCCAGCAGTGAGCGGGGATCCCACGAGCAGTACTTC	CASSERGSHEQYF
-	15	TRBD1	TRBV5-8	TRBJ2-3	TGTGCCAGCGGCCCGGGACAGGGGCTATCAGATACGCAGTATTTT	CASGPGQGLSDTQYF
few	12	TRBD2	TRBV29-1	TRBJ2-3	TGCAGCGTTGTGCGGGAGGGCGGAGCGCAGTATTTT	CSVVREGGAQYF
-	14	TRBD1	TRBV7-2	TRBJ2-7	TGTGCCAGCAGCTTAAACAGGGGAAACTACGAGCAGTACTTC	CASSLNRGNYEQYF